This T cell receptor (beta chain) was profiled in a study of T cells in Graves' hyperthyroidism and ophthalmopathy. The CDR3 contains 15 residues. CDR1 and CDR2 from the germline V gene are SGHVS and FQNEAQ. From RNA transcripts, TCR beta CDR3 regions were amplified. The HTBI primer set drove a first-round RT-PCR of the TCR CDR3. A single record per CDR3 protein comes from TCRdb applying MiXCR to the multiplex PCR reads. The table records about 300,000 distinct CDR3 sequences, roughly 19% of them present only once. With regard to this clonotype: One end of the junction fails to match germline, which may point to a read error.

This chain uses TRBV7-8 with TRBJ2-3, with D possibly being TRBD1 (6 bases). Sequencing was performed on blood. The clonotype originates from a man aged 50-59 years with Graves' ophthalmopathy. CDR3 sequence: CANSFDRTRTDTQYF. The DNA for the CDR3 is TGTGCCAACAGCTTTGACAGGACTCGCACAGATACGCAGTATTTT. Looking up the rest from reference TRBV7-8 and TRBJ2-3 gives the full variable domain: GAGVSQSPRYKVAKRGQDVALRCDPISGHVSLFWYQQALGQGPEFLTYFQNEAQLDKSGLPSDRFFAERPEGSVSTLKIQRTQQEDSAVYLCANSFDRTRTDTQYFGPGTRLTVL.